This passage covers 19 T cell receptor beta chains from one sample sequenced in a study of spatial heterogeneity in lung cancer. Study-wide results and limits: The number of expanded tumor alpha and beta chains correlated with mutation number.

Antigens for these TCRs are unknown. TCRdb processed the 5' RACE reads anew with MiXCR; each CDR3 protein has one entry. The sample comprises roughly 5,100 distinct CDR3 sequences, more than 6.5% of which are singletons, and 45% rests with the top ten. Time point in this sample: sample taken at primary tumor resection. The sample here was lung tumor tissue, taken at surgery. These receptors originate from a male donor with early-stage non-small cell lung cancer.

At least ten counts were recorded for this clonotype. The chain carries TRBV27 and TRBJ2-5; no clear D gene. Germline CDR1 is MNHEY and CDR2 is SMNVEV (reference sequence). The CDR3 is made up of 12 amino acids. Trimming took 8 bases from V and 8 from J, leaving 15 bases between them. The CDR3 loop reads CASRPGQGTQYF. CDR3 bases: TGTGCCAGCCGGCCCGGTCAAGGTACCCAGTACTTC.

The sample holds many counts of this clonotype. V gene TRBV5-1 combines with J gene TRBJ1-1; D ambiguous. The germline V and J ends were trimmed by 1 base and 1 base, with 8 bases remaining between them. Germline loops: CDR1 SGHRS, CDR2 YFSETQ. The CDR3 has 14 residues. The CDR3 here is CASSLSRANTEAFF. CDR3 DNA: TGCGCCAGCAGCTTGAGTAGGGCGAACACTGAAGCTTTCTTT.

This clonotype was detected ten times or more. The chain links TRBV18 to TRBJ2-6; maybe TRBD2 (6 bases). The CDR3 is 14 residues long. Germline V gene sequence: CDR1 KGHSH, CDR2 LQKENI. V was shortened by 6 bases and J by 3 bases, with 9 bases between the two germline ends. CDR3 in amino acids: CASSGLIGANVLTF. CDR3 nucleotide sequence: TGTGCCAGCTCTGGACTAATTGGGGCCAACGTCCTGACTTTC. The whole variable domain, remainder taken from reference TRBV18 and TRBJ2-6, is NAGVMQNPRHLVRRRGQEARLRCSPMKGHSHVYWYRQLPEEGLKFMVYLQKENIIDESGMPKERFSAEFPKEGPSILRIQQVVRGDSAAYFCASSGLIGANVLTFGAGSRLTVL.

This clonotype was seen many times. CDR3 bases: TGTGCCAGCAGAGGGATGCCTAATGAAAAACTGTTTTTT. Its protein is CASRGMPNEKLFF. The chain carries TRBV27 and TRBJ1-4; D unresolved. Trimming left V 6 bases short and J 3 bases short, with 8 bases between. The CDR3 is 13 amino acids. The germline CDR1 and CDR2 sequences are MNHEY and SMNVEV (reference sequence).

The sample holds a few counts of this clonotype. The chain employs TRBV20-1 and TRBJ1-2; D uncertain. Between the trimmed V and J ends, which lost 0 bases and 6 bases, there was a span of 5 bases. Per the germline V gene, CDR1 is DFQATT and CDR2 is SNEGSKA (reference sequence). CDR3 length: 11 amino acids. CDR3: CSARDYDGYTF. The DNA of the CDR3 is TGCAGTGCTAGAGATTACGATGGCTACACCTTC.

A remark on this clonotype: A read error is possible here, since a much larger clone lies one base away. The chain couples TRBV29-1 to TRBJ1-2, with D possibly being TRBD1 (5 bases). Germline CDR1 is SQVTM and CDR2 is ANQGSEA. Deletions cut 4 bases from V and 9 bases from J, with 12 bases between. CDR3 length: 11 residues. CDR3 DNA sequence: TGCAGCGTTGTCATCAGGGAAAGCTACACCTTC. It encodes CSVVIRESYTF.

This clonotype has a count of ten or more. This chain links TRBV4-1 with TRBJ2-7, with D possibly matching TRBD1 (6 bases). Looked up from germline, CDR1 is MGHRA and CDR2 is YSYEKL. Trimming cost V 1 base and J 4 bases, with 11 bases left between them. The CDR3 has 14 amino acids. For the CDR3, the DNA is TGCGCCAGCAGCCAAGGGACAGTGGGTTACGAGCAGTACTTC. Encoded protein: CASSQGTVGYEQYF.

Many counts were recorded for this clonotype. This chain links TRBV7-3 with TRBJ2-3, with 14 bases lining up with TRBD2. After removal of 5 bases from V and 6 bases from J, the junction contained 4 bases not matched to a gene. The CDR3 covers 15 residues. Germline-derived CDR1 and CDR2 are SGHTA and FQGTGA. CDR3 DNA: TGTGCCAGCAGCCGACTAGCGGGGGGGCAGGATACGCAGTATTTT. This translates into CASSRLAGGQDTQYF. The full variable domain, completed using reference TRBV7-3 and TRBJ2-3, is GAGVSQTPSNKVTEKGKYVELRCDPISGHTALYWYRQSLGQGPEFLIYFQGTGAADDSGLPNDRFFAVRPEGSVSTLKIQRTERGDSAVYLCASSRLAGGQDTQYFGPGTRLTVL.

This clonotype is a singleton in its sample. This chain links TRBV6-2 or TRBV6-3 with TRBJ2-3; 9 bases are a match to TRBD2. This CDR3 is 15 amino acids long. V shed 5 bases and J 3 bases; nucleotides not matched to a gene: 6. CDR1 is MNHEY and CDR2 is SVGEGT in the germline V gene. The CDR3 DNA sequence: TGTGCCAGCAGTCACCCGAGCGGGGGGACAGATACGCAGTATTTT. Its translation: CASSHPSGGTDTQYF.

This clonotype appeared a few times. The V call is TRBV28, the J call TRBJ2-1; 7 bases align to TRBD1. From germline, CDR1 is MDHEN and CDR2 SYDVKM. The CDR3 consists of 13 residues. With 5 bases clipped from V and 7 bases from J, the junction kept 5 bases outside the gene matches. The CDR3 coding sequence is TGTGCCAGCAGTCCCGGACAGGTAAATGAGCAGTTCTTC. This encodes CASSPGQVNEQFF.

This clonotype was counted at least ten times. In DNA, the CDR3 is TGTGCCAGCGAGGGGTTGGGGGAGACCCAGTACTTC. The encoded protein is CASEGLGETQYF. The V gene is TRBV6-2 or TRBV6-3, the J gene TRBJ2-5, with D perhaps being TRBD1 or TRBD2 (5 bases each). The CDR3 totals 12 residues. CDR1 and CDR2 from the germline V gene are MNHEY and SVGEGT. Trimming removed 8 bases at V and 5 bases at J, with 12 bases between.

By its share, this clonotype is medium-sized. The chain recombines TRBV28 with TRBJ2-7; 10 bases are a match to TRBD1. The V gene end was trimmed by 8 bases and the J gene end by 1 base; junction bases not matched to a gene: 5. CDR1 and CDR2 (germline): MDHEN, SYDVKM. CDR3 length: 14 residues. The CDR3 sequence is CASQGQGGSYEQYF. The CDR3, as DNA: TGTGCCAGCCAAGGACAGGGGGGATCCTACGAGCAGTACTTC.

This clonotype is classed as medium-sized. The chain carries TRBV10-3 and TRBJ2-5; the D gene is possibly TRBD1 (6 bases). The CDR3 length is 13 residues. The germline V gene encodes CDR1 ENHRY and CDR2 SYGVKD. V shed 6 bases and J shed 3 bases, with 11 bases lying between them. The CDR3 spells CAISARQEETQYF. The CDR3 nucleotides are TGTGCCATCAGCGCAAGACAGGAAGAGACCCAGTACTTC.

This clonotype was observed at least ten times. This chain connects TRBV9 to TRBJ2-1; D possibly uses TRBD1 or TRBD2 (6 bases each). The CDR3 consists of 16 residues. V was cut by 4 bases and J by 4 bases, with 18 bases left in between. Per germline, CDR1 SGDLS and CDR2 YYNGEE. CDR3 in amino acids: CASSPTGRGAYNEQFF. CDR3 nucleotides: TGTGCCAGCAGCCCTACTGGTAGGGGGGCATACAATGAGCAGTTCTTC.

In its sample, this clonotype was seen many times. The chain recombines TRBV10-3 with TRBJ1-1; 10 bases map to TRBD1. The CDR3 is made up of 14 amino acids. After removal of 7 bases from V and 5 bases from J, the junction contained 7 bases not matched to a gene. CDR1 is ENHRY, CDR2 SYGVKD, per germline. The CDR3 loop reads CAITRDRGSTEAFF. CDR3 DNA: TGTGCCATCACTCGGGACAGGGGAAGTACTGAAGCTTTCTTT.

The genes are TRBV2 and TRBJ2-7, with TRBD2 identical over 12 bases. Germline loops: CDR1 SNHLY, CDR2 FYNNEI. V shed 3 bases, J shed 0 bases, and the junction held 12 bases outside the gene matches. This CDR3 is built from 19 residues. DNA for the CDR3: TGTGCCAGCAGTGACCCTAGCGGGGGGGCCCAGTTTAGCTCCTACGAGCAGTACTTC. Translating gives CASSDPSGGAQFSSYEQYF.

V gene TRBV29-1 combines with J gene TRBJ2-7, with 11 bases matching TRBD1. The CDR3 sequence is 14 residues long. Unmatched junction bases numbered 3, after V lost 0 bases and J lost 5 bases. Germline lookup yields CDR1 SQVTM and CDR2 ANQGSEA. Here the CDR3 reads CSVEDGQGAHEQYF. The CDR3 bases are TGCAGCGTTGAAGATGGACAGGGGGCCCACGAGCAGTACTTC.

The rearrangement uses TRBV10-3 and TRBJ2-7; 7 nucleotides match TRBD1. The CDR3 totals 14 residues. In germline, CDR1 is ENHRY, CDR2 SYGVKD. The V segment lost 4 bases and the J segment 7 bases; nucleotides outside the gene matches: 10. CDR3 in amino acids: CAISGQGVAGEQYF. The CDR3 DNA is TGTGCCATCAGTGGTCAGGGGGTAGCAGGGGAGCAGTACTTC.

By share, this clonotype ranks as medium-sized. The V gene is TRBV7-2, the J gene TRBJ1-6; 11 positions match TRBD1. The CDR3 is 16 residues long. V was pared by 2 bases and J by 10 bases, with 7 bases of the junction left unmatched. Germline V lookup: CDR1 SGHTA, CDR2 FQGNSA. In DNA, the CDR3 is TGTGCCAGCAGCTTACCAACCGGGACAGGGGGGTCACCCCTCCACTTT. This codes for CASSLPTGTGGSPLHF.